What follows describes a single T cell receptor (beta chain). No cognate antigen has been identified for it. No much larger clone exists at a distance of one base, and base qualities are not known. The CDR3 numbers 19 residues from cysteine through phenylalanine. The DNA shown is the 57-base CDR3, in frame from base 1. The germline V and J ends show losses of 2 bases and 8 bases respectively, and no gene match explains 23 bases of the junction. In the germline V gene, CDR1 corresponds to SGHNT and CDR2 to YENEEA. This specimen comes from a study of technical replicates of blood from a few donors (dated by TCRdb to 2015 to 2018). Library preparation was by the immunoSEQ multiplex PCR assay. TCRdb retrieved this table from immuneACCESS and kept in-frame rearrangements only. Not all clones are present; in checked studies, unresolved V genes account for under half, and no reason is known for the remainder. The sample has under 85,000 clones on record, around 94% of them singletons. 0.25% to 0.3% of the sample rests with the top ten.

The clonotype was recovered from a human donor in good health. The rearranged chain carries TRBV11-3 and TRBJ1-2; 7 central bases correspond to TRBD1. Sequenced sample: T cells isolated from PBMCs. In nucleotides, the sequence is TGTGCCAGCAGCTTACATAGCATGGCCTCTATGACAGGGATACAAGGCTACACCTTC. It translates to CASSLHSMASMTGIQGYTF.